One and the same sample provided the 12 T cell receptor beta chains below, sequenced in a study of T-cell reconstitution after alpha-beta-depleted transplantation in children. Preparation of the TCRbeta library involved a method that used unique molecular identifiers. MiXCR, applied by TCRdb to the PCR reads, yields one record per CDR3 protein. Of approximately 97,000 distinct CDR3 sequences in the sample, around 7.8% were seen once. The material sequenced was PBMCs, taken before TCRalphabeta/CD19-depleted stem cell transplant. The receptors were sampled from a boy aged 2 to 10 with acute lymphoblastic leukemia, due to receive a stem cell transplant.

This clonotype was counted many times. The chain couples TRBV20-1 to TRBJ1-1; no definite D call. This CDR3 is built from 11 residues. In germline, CDR1 is DFQATT, CDR2 SNEGSKA (reference sequence). Trimming cost V 3 bases and J 5 bases, with 7 bases left between them. The CDR3 here is CSARWVTEAFF. CDR3 in DNA: TGCAGTGCTAGGTGGGTTACTGAAGCTTTCTTT.

The V and J genes are TRBV6-1 and TRBJ2-7, with TRBD1 matching 7 bases. Germline values: CDR1 MNHNS, CDR2 SASEGT. CDR3 length: 13 amino acids. V was pared by 6 bases and J by 5 bases, with 7 bases of the junction left unmatched. CDR3 amino acids: CASRQPGTDEQYF. The CDR3 DNA follows: TGTGCCAGCAGACAACCGGGGACAGACGAGCAGTACTTC.

The table lists this clonotype with many counts. This chain links TRBV5-1 with TRBJ2-1; 7 bases line up with TRBD2. CDR1 and CDR2 from the germline V gene are SGHRS and YFSETQ. V lost 4 bases, J lost 2 bases, and 6 bases stayed unmatched. This CDR3 is 15 amino acids long. CDR3 region: CASSLVAGAYNEQFF. The CDR3 DNA reads TGCGCCAGCAGCCTTGTAGCGGGCGCCTACAATGAGCAGTTCTTC. The complete variable domain, with remaining parts taken from reference TRBV5-1 and TRBJ2-1, reads KAGVTQTPRYLIKTRGQQVTLSCSPISGHRSVSWYQQTPGQGLQFLFEYFSETQRNKGNFPGRFSGRQFSNSRSEMNVSTLELGDSALYLCASSLVAGAYNEQFFGPGTRLTVL.

This chain links TRBV7-3 with TRBJ2-5; perhaps TRBD1 as D (5 bases). From germline, CDR1 is SGHTA and CDR2 FQGTGA. The length of the CDR3 is 16 residues. Trimming cost V 1 base and J 3 bases, with 15 bases left between them. As DNA, the CDR3 is TGTGCCAGCAGCTTAAATGGGGCGAGAAGCGAAGAGACCCAGTACTTC. It encodes CASSLNGARSEETQYF.

In its sample, this clonotype was seen many times. This chain connects TRBV5-1 to TRBJ2-1, with D maybe TRBD1 (5 bases). Between the trimmed V and J ends, which lost 0 bases and 4 bases, there was a span of 11 bases. CDR3 length: 15 amino acids. Looked up from germline, CDR1 is SGHRS and CDR2 is YFSETQ. CDR3 sequence: CASSLEAGPYNEQFF. The CDR3 DNA follows: TGCGCCAGCAGCTTGGAGGCAGGGCCTTACAATGAGCAGTTCTTC.

This sequence joins TRBV28 and TRBJ1-1; D may be TRBD1 (5 bases). The germline V and J ends were trimmed by 7 bases and 1 base, with 10 bases remaining between them. Germline values: CDR1 MDHEN, CDR2 SYDVKM. CDR3 length equals 13 residues. The DNA for the CDR3 is TGTGCCAGCACCGGCGGGGGGAACACTGAAGCTTTCTTT. This encodes CASTGGGNTEAFF.

The chain is built from TRBV20-1 and TRBJ2-2, with TRBD2 matching over 13 bases. The CDR3 is 17 residues long. Germline CDR1 reads DFQATT; CDR2 reads SNEGSKA (reference sequence). With V trimmed by 3 bases and J by 5 bases, 9 bases remained unmatched. The CDR3 is CSARSTSGGAETGELFF. In DNA, the CDR3 is TGCAGTGCTAGGTCTACTAGCGGGGGGGCGGAAACCGGGGAGCTGTTTTTT.

This clonotype was seen at least ten times. The genes are TRBV5-1 and TRBJ2-5; 8 nucleotides align to TRBD2. J was trimmed by 4 bases and V by 4 bases; bases with no gene match: 6. CDR1 is SGHRS, CDR2 YFSETQ, per germline. This CDR3 comprises 14 residues. The CDR3 protein is CASSPLSGAETQYF. The CDR3 DNA is TGCGCCAGCAGCCCCCTTAGCGGGGCAGAGACCCAGTACTTC.

In this sample, this clonotype turned up many times. The genes are TRBV7-2 and TRBJ2-7; D is uncertain. V gave up 5 bases and J gave up 0 bases, with 8 bases separating them. CDR1 and CDR2 from the germline V gene are SGHTA and FQGNSA. The CDR3 sequence is 13 residues long. CDR3 coding DNA: TGTGCCAGCAGCCTCTCGAGCTCCTACGAGCAGTACTTC. Protein: CASSLSSSYEQYF.

This clonotype was recorded many times. This chain uses TRBV20-1 with TRBJ2-6; D is ambiguous. This CDR3 spans 12 amino acids. Germline assignment: CDR1 DFQATT and CDR2 SNEGSKA (reference sequence). The V end lost 6 bases, the J end lost 4 bases, and 7 bases lay between the germline ends. The CDR3 DNA is TGCAGTGCCACACAGGGGGCCAACGTCCTGACTTTC. Its protein is CSATQGANVLTF.

The rearrangement links TRBV5-1 to TRBJ2-5, with 7 bases matching TRBD2. This CDR3 spans 13 amino acids. V shed 6 bases, J shed 2 bases, and the junction held 4 bases outside the gene matches. Germline V CDR1 and CDR2: SGHRS, YFSETQ. In nucleotides, the CDR3 is TGCGCCAGCACCCCCGGGAGGCAAGAGACCCAGTACTTC. It yields the protein CASTPGRQETQYF.

This clonotype was seen more than once but under ten times. This chain joins TRBV5-5 and TRBJ2-1; possible D gene TRBD2, 7 bases. The germline V and J ends were trimmed by 1 base and 7 bases, with 18 bases remaining between them. The CDR3 spans 16 residues. Germline V lookup: CDR1 SGHKS, CDR2 YYEKEE (reference sequence). CDR3 residues: CASSLNWGGAGNEQFF. In nucleotides, the CDR3 is TGTGCCAGCAGCTTGAATTGGGGGGGCGCGGGGAATGAGCAGTTCTTC.